This TCR beta chain originates from a study of cytomegalovirus exposure and HLA in healthy donors (dated by TCRdb to about 2017). In terms of the full investigation: According to an earlier analysis of several hundred of the donors, about 190 million T cells yielded some 120 million unique TCR beta sequences and about 300 Gb of sequence data. An early release that covered around 590 HLA-typed donors contained around 330 gigabases of sequencing data and some 87 million unique TCR sequences. Among the approximately 400 genotyped donors, around 79% belonged to the genetic ancestry cluster associated with self-reported Caucasian donors. The study aimed to test whether signatures of past pathogen exposure could be identified by cataloging public T cell receptors. The T cell repertoires of 666 subjects were profiled by immunosequencing and related to cytomegalovirus serostatus. Along with the approximately 600-subject first cohort, a separate validation cohort of 120 different subjects was used. To predict cytomegalovirus infection status, the study brought together high-throughput TCR immunosequencing, statistical association of individual TCRs with disease status, and machine learning. To study patterns of TCR occurrence, a later analysis re-analyzed previously published TCR beta repertoires from more than 550 donors and added high-resolution HLA genotyping. Rather than using new phenotypic data, the later analysis identified candidate immune exposures from TCR beta sequences and from how often those sequences occurred across donors. An earlier analysis of several hundred of the donors applied high-throughput TCR beta sequencing to assess whether each TCR beta V gene segment acted as functional or pseudogenic. Donor age, sex, ethnicity and CMV serostatus were compiled together with the repertoire data. In a later genetic analysis, genome-wide SNP genotypes for about 55% of the roughly 670 donors were used, and that subset was treated as a discovery cohort. All discovery cohort repertoires had been generated on a single sequencing platform. Both class I and class II loci were covered by HLA typing, at four-digit resolution. Typing coverage differed by locus: A, B, C, DRB1 and DQB1 were typed in roughly 620-640 donors, DQA1 in about 560, DPA1 in roughly 590, and DPB1 in just under 490. Roughly 5 DR-DQ haplotypes were treated as single units for association and clustering because of strong linkage in the cohort. Among a few hundred genotyped donors of the cohort, an average of about 240,000 unique TCR beta nucleotide sequences were sequenced per donor, about a sixth of them non-productive. Overall study results and their limits: Assigning TCR associations to individual alleles was difficult when HLA alleles, especially DR and DQ, strongly co-occurred. A cluster of highly shared sequence variants was judged likely to represent a technical artifact of the sequencing pipeline. Because some donors lacked HLA typing at each locus, the association tests relied only on the typed subset. In a later analysis, HLA-associated TCR beta chains showed more clonal expansion and lower generation probabilities than non-associated chains that were equally common. A further reported finding was that TCR beta sequences accurately predicted the HLA-A and HLA-B alleles for most subjects in the first cohort. An association between a missense DCLRE1C variant and V-gene and J-gene trimming of TCR beta chains was found in a later genetic analysis and replicated in an independent cohort. The earlier analysis of around 600 of the donors excluded around 17 rarely observed V segments, including chromosome 9 orphons, because counts were too low. The authors suggested that the approach could potentially be extended to other disease states and immunological phenotypes. Specific HLA alleles were associated with 16,951 TCR beta sequences at a false discovery rate of 0.05 in a later analysis. According to a later analysis, TCR association rates differed among HLA loci, with DRB1 alleles showing the most associated TCRs and HLA-C alleles showing the fewest. Linkage disequilibrium might explain the correlated functional status among segregating V segments, but an unknown experimental factor could not be excluded. A few of the identified cytomegalovirus-associated TCR beta chains were confirmed in vitro to be specific for cytomegalovirus antigens. The 87-base-pair reads could not distinguish some IMGT-functional V segments, including TRBV6-2 and TRBV6-3, so those segments were excluded. Most CMV-associated TCR beta chains appeared to be HLA-restricted in a later analysis, and the HLA associations seemed to be driven largely by CMV exposure. Compared with the approximately 600-donor mean, donors in an Asian-associated ancestry cluster had fewer N-insertions in productive TCRs, according to a later genetic analysis. Broadly in line with IMGT annotations, most TCR beta V segments showed up in productive rearrangements about 87% or about 30% of the time in an earlier analysis of several hundred of the donors. In this cohort, only TCR beta chains were sequenced, and detectable features were limited by the absence of alpha or paired-chain data. According to a later analysis, parvovirus B19, influenza, CMV and Epstein-Barr virus appeared linked to several top co-occurrence clusters. Most TCR sequences were seen in very few donors, while some public TCRs were found in many individuals. For the cohort, immune exposure information was limited to CMV serostatus. Cytomegalovirus status was reported to be diagnosed by the classifier with high specificity and sensitivity in both the original and validation cohorts. A total of roughly 160 TCR beta chains were listed by the study as associated with cytomegalovirus. Presence/absence analyses assumed roughly uniform sequencing depth across donors, an assumption that may not hold.

The library was made by the immunoSEQ multiplex PCR assay. For the multiplex PCR, a mixture combining 60 forward primers for TCR Vbeta segments and 13 reverse primers for TCR Jbeta segments was used. A multiplex PCR assay on genomic DNA amplified the CDR3 region of rearranged TCR beta genes. On the Illumina HiSeq System, the amplified TCR beta libraries were sequenced as 87-base-pair reads. The study's processing was this. A later analysis tallied 80 million to 95 million unique TCR beta chains across the 666 repertoires, and about 12 million of those chains were shared by two or more donors. Raw reads were error-corrected and collapsed into unique sequences by a nearest-neighbor algorithm in which closely related sequences were merged to remove PCR and sequencing errors. To assign V, D and J gene segments, CDR3 sequences were aligned to IMGT reference sequences. Each retained sequence needed at least a six-nucleotide match to both a V gene segment and a J gene segment. A rearrangement was called productive if the CDR3 had no stop codons and remained in frame with V and J, and every other rearrangement was called non-productive. CDR3 was defined according to IMGT convention as the region running from the second conserved V-encoded cysteine to the conserved J-encoded phenylalanine. The earlier analysis of about 640 of the donors excluded any sequence lacking an unambiguous match to a single V gene segment. An earlier analysis of 550 to 650 of the donors classified V segments as functional when productive rearrangements were above 56.7% and as segregating when the standard deviation between donors was above 5%. To diagnose cytomegalovirus status from the catalog of TCR beta chain sequences, a statistical classification framework was built. V and J gene assignment, in a later analysis, came from comparing TCR nucleotide sequences with IMGT/GENE-DB human TR gene sequences. A later analysis assigned CDR3 sequences and most-parsimonious VDJ recombination scenarios with the TCRdist pipeline. In a later analysis, each TCR beta chain was defined by its CDR3 amino acid sequence together with its V-gene family, and reads lacking a unique V-gene family were excluded. As a way to deal with suspected cross-contamination and a sequencing artifact, a later analysis dropped 450 to 700 nucleotide sequences that were highly shared and had low generation probability. A later analysis calculated a clonal expansion index for each public chain from normalized within-repertoire ranks of inferred template counts. In a later analysis, generation probabilities were computed using a VDJ recombination model fitted to out-of-frame rearrangements, and the results were checked against IGoR. In a later analysis, hypergeometric tests were used to score TCR-TCR, TCR-HLA and TCR-CMV co-occurrence, with a repertoire-size bias correction applied to TCR pairs. In a later analysis, false discovery rates were estimated by permuting HLA or CMV assignments 20 times. In a later analysis, co-occurring TCRs were grouped with DBSCAN, and TCRdist sequence similarity was added when clustering was performed within HLA-allele-positive subsets. Repertoires with fewer than 30,000 or more than 120,000 public chains were left out of co-occurrence clustering, as were about five repertoires with anomalous nucleotide sharing. TCRdb re-hosts the immuneACCESS table, in-frame sequences only. Its copies lack some clones; in the studies checked, an unresolved V gene accounts for under half of them, and the cause for the rest is not known. From that table come the V and J calls and clone size; the DNA was used to work out D and trimming. The sample table records roughly 190,000 clones; around 73% of these occur just once. The ten largest clones represent 2% to 2.5% of the sample.

In total, 630 or so healthy bone marrow donors made up the cohort. At the time of sampling, every cohort member was nominally healthy, though immune exposures that went unrecorded were likely present. The donor tested CMV seropositive and was one of the 289 seropositive cohort members. A peripheral blood sample was collected from each donor, and TCR beta sequencing was performed on peripheral blood mononuclear cells. Genomic DNA was extracted from the blood cell samples with the Qiagen DNeasy Blood Extraction Kit. Including the terminal cysteine and phenylalanine, the CDR3 comprises 16 residues. Here the CDR3 DNA is all that survives: 48 bases in frame from base 1. The germline V gene (reference sequence) provides CDR1 LNHNV and CDR2 YYDKDF. V trim: 8 bases; J trim: 1 base; unmatched bases: 10. About this clone: The antigen it binds to is not known. No clone much larger than this one lies a single base away; base qualities are absent.

The sequence derives from a woman younger than 45 in good health and CMV-seropositive. The chain uses TRBV15 and TRBJ1-3; the central 8 bases match TRBD1. Sequencing used PBMCs. CDR3 reads: CATGAGGTISGNTIYF. The DNA sequence follows: TGTGCCACCGGGGCAGGGGGCACCATATCTGGAAACACCATATATTTT.